This T cell receptor (beta chain) was obtained from a study of shared clonotypes between healthy human individuals. Turning to the study itself: Donors, aged 18 to 49, were a couple of women and a few men.

Several immunoSEQ plates held equal portions of the genomic DNA taken from each subset. Clones were sequenced by immunoSEQ multiplex PCR, and TCRdb holds only the in-frame ones, with some missing. Here the sample spans 2,500,000 or so clones, over 85% being singletons. V lost 3 bases and J lost 0, with 9 bases in between. The CDR3 is 14 residues long. The germline V gene encodes CDR1 SGHRS and CDR2 YFSETQ. The source of this sequence is a young man in good health. This chain connects TRBV5-1 to TRBJ2-5, with D uncertain. Input material: naive CD4+ T cells sorted from blood. Regarding subset: CD45RA+ positively selected. CDR3 DNA: TGCGCCAGCAGCTCCTCCTCACACCAAGAGACCCAGTACTTC. Translated, it gives CASSSSSHQETQYF.